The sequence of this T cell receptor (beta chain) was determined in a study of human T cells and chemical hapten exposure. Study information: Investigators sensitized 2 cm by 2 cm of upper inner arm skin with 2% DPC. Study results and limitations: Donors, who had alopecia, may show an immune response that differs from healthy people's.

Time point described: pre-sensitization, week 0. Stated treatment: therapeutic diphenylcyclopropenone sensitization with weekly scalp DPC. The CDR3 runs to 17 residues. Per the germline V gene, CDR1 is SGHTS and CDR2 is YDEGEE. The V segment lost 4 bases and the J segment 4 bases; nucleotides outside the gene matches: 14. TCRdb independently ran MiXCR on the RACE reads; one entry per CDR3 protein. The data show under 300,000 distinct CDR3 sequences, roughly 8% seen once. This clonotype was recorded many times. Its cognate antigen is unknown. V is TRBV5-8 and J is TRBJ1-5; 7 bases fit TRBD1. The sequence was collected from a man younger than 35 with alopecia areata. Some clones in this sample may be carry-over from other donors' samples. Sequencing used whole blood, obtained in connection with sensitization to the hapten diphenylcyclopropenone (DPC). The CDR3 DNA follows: TGTGCCAGCAGCCCGTTCTTTGGACAGGTTGGGAATCAGCCCCAGCATTTT. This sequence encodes CASSPFFGQVGNQPQHF.